A selection of T cell receptor beta chains follows, all from one sample in a study of CD8 T cells in ankylosing spondylitis. TCRdb reprocessed the 5' RACE reads with MiXCR, giving one entry per CDR3 protein. The sample includes about 750,000 distinct CDR3 sequences, roughly 20% of them seen just once. The sequenced sample was blood, either unsorted or a sorted T cell fraction (not recorded which). These receptor sequences come from a male donor with ankylosing spondylitis. The CDR3 runs from the conserved cysteine through the conserved F or W. D genes are given only for firm matches. Clone size is given for some rows only: seen once, a few or many times, or a class if the clone is expanded.

NA,NA,TRBJ2-3,TRBV5-1,TGCGCCAGCAGCCCCCTAGGGCGTAGCACAGATACGCAGTATTTT,CASSPLGRSTDTQYF
NA,NA,TRBJ2-6,TRBV5-1,TGCGCCAGCAGCTCCACGTCCGGGTTCATTTTCTCCGGGGCCAACGTCCTGACTTTC,CASSSTSGFIFSGANVLTF
NA,NA,TRBJ1-1,TRBV5-4,TGTGCCAGCAGCCGGACCGATTATAACATGAACACTGAAGCTTTCTTT,CASSRTDYNMNTEAFF
NA,many,TRBJ2-7,TRBV30,TGTGCCTGGAGTGGGGGTTACGAGCAGTACTTC,CAWSGGYEQYF
TRBD1,NA,TRBJ1-2,TRBV3-1,TGTGCCAGCAGCCCGTTACAGACAGGGCCAGAATCTCCCCCCTATGGCTACACCTTC,CASSPLQTGPESPPYGYTF
NA,NA,TRBJ1-1,TRBV10-3,TGTGCCATCAGGCAGGGTCCTGAAGCTTTCTTT,CAIRQGPEAFF
NA,few,TRBJ2-3,TRBV20-1,TGCAGTGCTGAAGACAACACAGATACGCAGTATTTT,CSAEDNTDTQYF
NA,NA,TRBJ1-1,TRBV13,TGTGCCAGCAGCCCCAGGGGTAGGCTCACTGAAGCTTTCTTT,CASSPRGRLTEAFF
TRBD2,NA,TRBJ2-1,TRBV20-1,TGCAGTGCTAGAGCATCCCAGCGGGGCTACAATGAGCAGTTCTTC,CSARASQRGYNEQFF
TRBD1,few,TRBJ1-1,TRBV7-8,TGTGCCAGCAGCTTAGTACCAGGGGGAAGTGGGACTGAAGCTTTCTTT,CASSLVPGGSGTEAFF
NA,NA,TRBJ2-5,TRBV12-3/TRBV12-4,TGTGCCAGCAGCGCAACCCCCTTAGGACCAGAGACCCAGTACTTC,CASSATPLGPETQYF
NA,few,TRBJ1-1,TRBV7-9,TGTGCCAGCAGCCCCCCAGTGGCCGGGATGAACACTGAAGCTTTCTTT,CASSPPVAGMNTEAFF
NA,NA,TRBJ2-7,TRBV4-3,TGCGCCAGCAGCCAATCCCGGGACACTTACTACGAGCAGTACTTC,CASSQSRDTYYEQYF
NA,NA,TRBJ1-2,TRBV6-5,TGTGCCAGCAGTTACCACCAAGGGGTTCTTGGCTACACCTTC,CASSYHQGVLGYTF
NA,NA,TRBJ2-1,TRBV15,TGTGCCACCAGCAAGGGGACCGCCAGCTCCTACAATGAGCAGTTCTTC,CATSKGTASSYNEQFF